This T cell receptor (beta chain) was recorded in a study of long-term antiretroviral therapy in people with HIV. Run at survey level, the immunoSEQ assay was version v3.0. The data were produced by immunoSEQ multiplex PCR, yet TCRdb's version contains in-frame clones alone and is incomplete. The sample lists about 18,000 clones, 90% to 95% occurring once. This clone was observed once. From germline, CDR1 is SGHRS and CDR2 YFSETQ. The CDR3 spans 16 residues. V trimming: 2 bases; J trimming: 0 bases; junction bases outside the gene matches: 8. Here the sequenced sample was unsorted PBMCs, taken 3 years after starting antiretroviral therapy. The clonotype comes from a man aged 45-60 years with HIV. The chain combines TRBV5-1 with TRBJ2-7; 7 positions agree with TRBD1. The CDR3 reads CASSLIDRDGSYEQYF. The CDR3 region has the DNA TGCGCCAGCAGCTTAATTGACAGGGATGGCTCCTACGAGCAGTACTTC. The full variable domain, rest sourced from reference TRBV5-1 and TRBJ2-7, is KAGVTQTPRYLIKTRGQQVTLSCSPISGHRSVSWYQQTPGQGLQFLFEYFSETQRNKGNFPGRFSGRQFSNSRSEMNVSTLELGDSALYLCASSLIDRDGSYEQYFGPGTRLTVT.